These T cell receptor beta chains were read from a single sample in a study of T-cell memory formation after mild COVID-19. TCRdb redid the calling of the 5' RACE reads with MiXCR, one entry per CDR3 protein. The data show roughly 99,000 distinct CDR3 sequences, 13% to 15% seen once. Sequencing used PBMCs or a T cell subset sorted from them (not recorded which). The receptors stem from a young man who had mild COVID-19 (a few samples of this study predate the infection). Cell type and time point are not known. Each CDR3 is given with its conserved first and last residue. The order of the fields is clone size, V gene, D gene, J gene, CDR3 protein, CDR3 DNA. The D gene is left open where the match is weak. Where a row states a size, it is once, few, many or the class of an expanded clone; other rows omit it.

size: NA; V: TRBV4-3; D: NA; J: TRBJ2-7; CDR3: CASSDSNTYEQYF; DNA: TGCGCCAGCAGCGATTCGAATACCTACGAGCAGTACTTC
size: NA; V: TRBV6-5; D: NA; J: TRBJ1-6; CDR3: CASSYSRGGNSPLHF; DNA: TGTGCCAGCAGTTACTCCAGGGGAGGAAATTCACCCCTCCACTTT
size: many; V: TRBV29-1; D: NA; J: TRBJ2-7; CDR3: CSVEDLGYEQYF; DNA: TGCAGCGTTGAAGATCTGGGGTACGAGCAGTACTTC
size: NA; V: TRBV7-9; D: TRBD1; J: TRBJ1-2; CDR3: CASSLGDSNYGYTF; DNA: TGTGCCAGCAGCTTAGGGGACAGCAACTATGGCTACACCTTC
size: NA; V: TRBV27; D: NA; J: TRBJ1-5; CDR3: CASSFWGSNQPQHF; DNA: TGTGCCAGCAGTTTTTGGGGGTCCAATCAGCCCCAGCATTTT
size: NA; V: TRBV5-4; D: NA; J: TRBJ2-5; CDR3: CASSSPGEETQYF; DNA: TGTGCCAGCAGCTCGCCAGGGGAAGAGACCCAGTACTTC
size: NA; V: TRBV7-2; D: TRBD1; J: TRBJ1-1; CDR3: CASSPPGDRVNTEAFF; DNA: TGTGCCAGCAGCCCGCCCGGGGACAGGGTAAACACTGAAGCTTTCTTT
size: few; V: TRBV11-2; D: NA; J: TRBJ2-5; CDR3: CASSLFWGGQETQYF; DNA: TGTGCCAGCAGCCTATTCTGGGGCGGCCAAGAGACCCAGTACTTC
size: many; V: TRBV4-3; D: TRBD1; J: TRBJ1-3; CDR3: CASSEDRLSGNTIYF; DNA: TGCGCCAGCAGCGAGGACAGGCTCTCTGGAAACACCATATATTTT
size: NA; V: TRBV4-3; D: NA; J: TRBJ2-1; CDR3: CASSQDAGHYNEQFF; DNA: TGCGCCAGCAGCCAAGATGCCGGACACTACAATGAGCAGTTCTTC
size: few; V: TRBV27; D: TRBD1; J: TRBJ2-5; CDR3: CASSRQGAEETQYF; DNA: TGTGCCAGCAGCCGACAGGGGGCTGAAGAGACCCAGTACTTC
size: few; V: TRBV29-1; D: NA; J: TRBJ2-5; CDR3: CSVAVVGKTQYF; DNA: TGCAGCGTTGCGGTGGTTGGCAAGACCCAGTACTTC
size: NA; V: TRBV6-2/TRBV6-3; D: NA; J: TRBJ2-5; CDR3: CASSYLETQYF; DNA: TGTGCCAGCAGTTATTTGGAGACCCAGTACTTC
size: few; V: TRBV11-2; D: NA; J: TRBJ2-6; CDR3: CASSLGSLEVLGGANVLTF; DNA: TGTGCCAGCAGCTTGGGGTCCCTCGAGGTACTGGGCGGGGCCAACGTCCTGACTTTC
size: NA; V: TRBV5-6; D: NA; J: TRBJ2-3; CDR3: CASSLVPRTQYF; DNA: TGTGCCAGCAGCTTGGTCCCCCGTACGCAGTATTTT
size: few; V: TRBV6-5; D: TRBD1; J: TRBJ1-1; CDR3: CASSYQLGQADTEAFF; DNA: TGTGCCAGCAGTTACCAGCTCGGACAGGCTGACACTGAAGCTTTCTTT
size: few; V: TRBV9; D: NA; J: TRBJ2-5; CDR3: CASSVTGGSLQETQYF; DNA: TGTGCCAGCAGCGTGACTGGCGGGTCTCTCCAGGAGACCCAGTACTTC
size: NA; V: TRBV3-1; D: TRBD1; J: TRBJ1-1; CDR3: CASSQGGTGFGDTEAFF; DNA: TGTGCCAGCAGCCAAGGCGGGACAGGGTTTGGGGACACTGAAGCTTTCTTT
size: NA; V: TRBV7-9; D: NA; J: TRBJ2-3; CDR3: CASSSPDTQYF; DNA: TGTGCCAGCAGCTCCCCCGATACGCAGTATTTT
size: NA; V: TRBV20-1; D: NA; J: TRBJ2-7; CDR3: CSARGSLSSYEQYF; DNA: TGCAGTGCTAGAGGTAGCCTGAGCTCCTACGAGCAGTACTTC
size: NA; V: TRBV7-2; D: NA; J: TRBJ2-7; CDR3: CASSFGARRYEQYF; DNA: TGTGCCAGCAGCTTCGGGGCGCGGCGCTACGAGCAGTACTTC
size: NA; V: TRBV7-2; D: NA; J: TRBJ2-1; CDR3: CASSPGGYEQFF; DNA: TGTGCCAGCAGCCCCGGAGGTTATGAGCAGTTCTTC
size: NA; V: TRBV14; D: NA; J: TRBJ2-2; CDR3: CASSQHSGALTGELFF; DNA: TGTGCCAGCAGCCAACATAGCGGAGCCCTAACCGGGGAGCTGTTTTTT
size: NA; V: TRBV7-9; D: NA; J: TRBJ2-3; CDR3: CVSSSGGIPGLTDTQYF; DNA: TGTGTCAGCAGCTCAGGAGGGATACCGGGGCTCACAGATACGCAGTATTTT
size: many; V: TRBV18; D: NA; J: TRBJ2-5; CDR3: CASSPWQGDPETQYF; DNA: TGTGCCAGCTCACCATGGCAGGGCGATCCGGAGACCCAGTACTTC
size: NA; V: TRBV7-3; D: TRBD2; J: TRBJ2-1; CDR3: CASRPGTSGALPGPYNEQFF; DNA: TGTGCCAGCCGCCCCGGGACTAGCGGGGCTCTACCCGGCCCCTACAATGAGCAGTTCTTC
size: few; V: TRBV25-1; D: NA; J: TRBJ1-2; CDR3: CASSAGSFYGYTF; DNA: TGTGCCAGCAGTGCCGGAAGCTTCTATGGCTACACCTTC
size: few; V: TRBV12-3/TRBV12-4; D: TRBD1; J: TRBJ2-6; CDR3: CASTRGTGFSGANVLTF; DNA: TGTGCCAGCACCAGGGGGACAGGGTTCTCCGGGGCCAACGTCCTGACTTTC
size: NA; V: TRBV4-2; D: TRBD2; J: TRBJ2-7; CDR3: CASSPESGGATYEQYF; DNA: TGTGCCAGCAGCCCAGAGTCGGGGGGGGCCACCTACGAGCAGTACTTC
size: few; V: TRBV6-5; D: NA; J: TRBJ2-5; CDR3: CASSWRVGETQETQYF; DNA: TGTGCCAGCAGTTGGAGAGTCGGGGAAACCCAAGAGACCCAGTACTTC
size: NA; V: TRBV7-2; D: NA; J: TRBJ2-1; CDR3: CASSLVALPYNEQFF; DNA: TGTGCCAGCAGCTTAGTAGCGCTACCCTACAATGAGCAGTTCTTC
size: few; V: TRBV6-2/TRBV6-3; D: NA; J: TRBJ2-3; CDR3: CASSYGQHVSTDTQYF; DNA: TGTGCCAGCAGTTATGGACAACATGTGAGCACAGATACGCAGTATTTT
size: NA; V: TRBV27; D: NA; J: TRBJ2-3; CDR3: CASSQDQNPSTDTQYF; DNA: TGTGCCAGCAGTCAGGACCAAAACCCTAGCACAGATACGCAGTATTTT
size: many; V: TRBV7-2; D: TRBD1; J: TRBJ1-2; CDR3: CASSLHPGQGAFGYTF; DNA: TGTGCCAGCAGCCTACATCCGGGACAGGGGGCATTTGGCTACACCTTC
size: few; V: TRBV4-3; D: TRBD1; J: TRBJ1-2; CDR3: CASRSFRGDYGYTF; DNA: TGCGCCAGCAGGAGTTTCAGGGGGGACTATGGCTACACCTTC
size: NA; V: TRBV6-5; D: NA; J: TRBJ2-1; CDR3: CASSYGRAPSYNEQFF; DNA: TGTGCCAGCAGTTACGGACGGGCACCCTCCTACAATGAGCAGTTCTTC
size: few; V: TRBV24-1; D: TRBD1; J: TRBJ2-5; CDR3: CATSDQGAAQYF; DNA: TGTGCCACCAGTGACCAGGGGGCGGCCCAGTACTTC
size: NA; V: TRBV6-1; D: TRBD1; J: TRBJ2-1; CDR3: CASSVWGQGFFF; DNA: TGTGCCAGCAGTGTTTGGGGACAGGGGTTCTTCTTC
size: many; V: TRBV6-5; D: NA; J: TRBJ2-5; CDR3: CASSWGDRVQETQYF; DNA: TGTGCCAGCAGTTGGGGGGACAGAGTGCAAGAGACCCAGTACTTC
size: many; V: TRBV7-6; D: NA; J: TRBJ2-1; CDR3: CASRRTLGSNEQFF; DNA: TGTGCCAGCAGGAGGACTCTAGGGAGCAATGAGCAGTTCTTC
size: NA; V: TRBV7-3; D: NA; J: TRBJ2-7; CDR3: CASSLTARSFGEQYF; DNA: TGTGCCAGCAGCTTAACGGCCAGGTCATTTGGCGAGCAGTACTTC
size: many; V: TRBV27; D: NA; J: TRBJ2-7; CDR3: CASSASGLFNEQYF; DNA: TGTGCCAGCAGTGCGTCAGGGCTTTTCAACGAGCAGTACTTC
size: NA; V: TRBV7-9; D: TRBD2; J: TRBJ2-5; CDR3: CASSQGLAGGRETQYF; DNA: TGTGCCAGCAGCCAGGGACTAGCGGGGGGGCGAGAGACCCAGTACTTC
size: NA; V: TRBV6-5; D: NA; J: TRBJ2-5; CDR3: CASKGGLQETQYF; DNA: TGTGCCAGCAAAGGGGGACTCCAAGAGACCCAGTACTTC
size: NA; V: TRBV7-9; D: NA; J: TRBJ2-5; CDR3: CASSLGRVPIAMETQYF; DNA: TGTGCCAGCAGCCTAGGTAGGGTTCCTATCGCCATGGAGACCCAGTACTTC
size: NA; V: TRBV5-6; D: NA; J: TRBJ2-3; CDR3: CASSLGDITDTQYF; DNA: TGTGCCAGCAGCTTGGGAGACATCACAGATACGCAGTATTTT
size: few; V: TRBV29-1; D: NA; J: TRBJ1-2; CDR3: CSARVGYGYTF; DNA: TGCAGCGCCCGGGTAGGATATGGCTACACCTTC
size: NA; V: TRBV7-9; D: NA; J: TRBJ1-1; CDR3: CASSLYMGERYF; DNA: TGTGCCAGCAGCTTATATATGGGGGAAAGATACTTT
size: few; V: TRBV4-3; D: TRBD1; J: TRBJ2-1; CDR3: CASSQIFNRGPPRNEQFF; DNA: TGCGCCAGCAGCCAGATCTTTAACAGGGGACCCCCACGCAATGAGCAGTTCTTC
size: NA; V: TRBV6-5; D: NA; J: TRBJ2-5; CDR3: CASSYDPRRVGTQYF; DNA: TGTGCCAGCAGTTACGATCCGAGGAGGGTCGGGACCCAGTACTTC
size: NA; V: TRBV7-2; D: NA; J: TRBJ2-7; CDR3: CASSKGGNGHEQYF; DNA: TGTGCCAGCAGCAAGGGGGGAAACGGCCACGAGCAGTACTTC
size: NA; V: TRBV19; D: NA; J: TRBJ2-2; CDR3: CASSIPGGELFF; DNA: TGTGCCAGTAGTATTCCAGGCGGGGAGCTGTTTTTT
size: many; V: TRBV6-2/TRBV6-3; D: TRBD2; J: TRBJ2-2; CDR3: CASSSGGSNTGELFF; DNA: TGTGCCAGCAGCAGCGGGGGATCTAACACCGGGGAGCTGTTTTTT
size: many; V: TRBV12-3/TRBV12-4; D: NA; J: TRBJ2-1; CDR3: CASSFSGDYNEQFF; DNA: TGTGCCAGCAGTTTTTCAGGGGACTACAATGAGCAGTTCTTC
size: NA; V: TRBV6-2/TRBV6-3; D: NA; J: TRBJ1-2; CDR3: CASSYSPRGIYGYTF; DNA: TGTGCCAGCAGTTACTCTCCCCGGGGCATCTATGGCTACACCTTC